These 24 T cell receptor beta chains share one sample of origin, sequenced in a study of blood T cell repertoires in COVID-19. Sequencing used immunoSEQ multiplex PCR; TCRdb keeps in-frame clones, though not all of them. The sample gives about 300,000 clones, approximately 89% of which show up once; less than 3.5% is in the top ten. The sequenced material came from PBMCs or T cells enriched from blood (not recorded which). The receptors come from a woman aged 45-60 years who had been exposed to COVID-19.

V usage is TRBV3-1 (or the pseudogene TRBV3-2) and J usage is TRBJ2-5, with unresolved D. The length of the CDR3 is 12 residues. The V and J ends lost 0 bases and 6 bases respectively, with 5 bases between them. The germline V gene encodes CDR1 LGHDT and CDR2 YNNKEL (reference sequence). The CDR3 sequence is CASSQDQKTQYF. In DNA form, the CDR3 reads TGTGCCAGCAGCCAAGATCAAAAGACCCAGTACTTC.

The chain joins TRBV28 to TRBJ1-5, with 7 bases aligning to TRBD1. The CDR3 runs to 19 residues. V gave up 7 bases and J gave up 0 bases; unmatched junction bases: 18. Germline CDR1 is MDHEN and CDR2 is SYDVKM. CDR3 in DNA: TGTGCCAGCACCTCACACGTATACAGGGGCCTATATAGCAATCAGCCCCAGCATTTT. This gives the protein CASTSHVYRGLYSNQPQHF.

This clone was picked up one time. The chain uses TRBV18 and TRBJ2-3, with D perhaps TRBD2 (6 bases). Deletions cut 2 bases from V and 0 bases from J, with 12 bases between. Germline loops: CDR1 KGHSH, CDR2 LQKENI. The CDR3 extends over 16 amino acids. CDR3 region: CASSPVGGASTDTQYF. In nucleotides, the CDR3 is TGTGCCAGCTCACCAGTTGGAGGGGCTAGCACAGATACGCAGTATTTT.

V is TRBV9 and J is TRBJ1-3, with a possible D match to TRBD1 (6 bases). This CDR3 spans 17 amino acids. V lost 4 bases, J lost 3 bases, and 20 bases lay in between. Germline loops: CDR1 SGDLS, CDR2 YYNGEE. Here the CDR3 reads CASSQKIQGPSGNTIYF. The CDR3 DNA reads as TGTGCCAGCAGCCAAAAAATACAGGGCCCAAGTGGAAACACCATATATTTT. Full variable domain (outside the CDR3, taken from reference TRBV9 and TRBJ1-3): DSGVTQTPKHLITATGQRVTLRCSPRSGDLSVYWYQQSLDQGLQFLIQYYNGEERAKGNILERFSAQQFPDLHSELNLSSLELGDSALYFCASSQKIQGPSGNTIYFGEGSWLTVV.

The chain recombines TRBV29-1 with TRBJ1-3; tentative D call: TRBD1 (6 bases). This CDR3 comprises 15 residues. Looked up from germline, CDR1 is SQVTM and CDR2 is ANQGSEA. V lost 4 bases to trimming and J lost 2 bases, with 15 bases between them. CDR3 residues: CSVVNPTGAGNTIYF. The CDR3 DNA reads TGCAGCGTTGTCAACCCGACAGGTGCTGGAAACACCATATATTTT. The entire variable domain, with the rest obtained from reference TRBV29-1 and TRBJ1-3, is as follows: SAVISQKPSRDICQRGTSLTIQCQVDSQVTMMFWYRQQPGQSLTLIATANQGSEATYESGFVIDKFPISRPNLTFSTLTVSNMSPEDSSIYLCSVVNPTGAGNTIYFGEGSWLTVV.

The V call is TRBV15, the J call TRBJ1-3, with 7 bases aligning to TRBD1. CDR3 size: 13 residues. Germline V gene lookup returns CDR1 LNHNV and CDR2 YYDKDF (reference sequence). J gave up 4 bases and V 6 bases, and 3 bases lay outside the gene matches. The CDR3 sequence is CATSWDRGNTIYF. The CDR3 region has the DNA TGTGCCACCAGTTGGGACAGAGGAAACACCATATATTTT.

A single count supports this clone. The V and J genes are TRBV19 and TRBJ1-4; D gene ambiguous. The CDR3 loop spans 13 amino acids. With 3 bases removed from V and 7 bases from J, the gap between germline ends came to 9 bases. Germline lookup yields CDR1 LNHDA and CDR2 SQIVND (reference sequence). The CDR3 loop is CASSMGGIEKLFF. CDR3 bases: TGTGCCAGTAGTATGGGAGGGATTGAAAAACTGTTTTTT. The complete variable domain, with remaining parts taken from reference TRBV19 and TRBJ1-4, reads DGGITQSPKYLFRKEGQNVTLSCEQNLNHDAMYWYRQDPGQGLRLIYYSQIVNDFQKGDIAEGYSVSREKKESFPLTVTSAQKNPTAFYLCASSMGGIEKLFFGSGTQLSVL.

The rearrangement joins TRBV5-8 to TRBJ1-6; maybe TRBD1 (5 bases). The CDR3 consists of 13 residues. Per the germline V gene, CDR1 is SGHTS and CDR2 is YDEGEE. V was trimmed by 7 bases and J by 10 bases, leaving 15 bases between them. DNA of the CDR3: TGTGCCAGCGCCCGGCAGGGAAACTCACCCCTCCACTTT. Amino acids: CASARQGNSPLHF.

CDR3 DNA sequence: TGTGCCAGCAGCTTAGAAACTCGCGAGCAGTTCTTC. It yields the protein CASSLETREQFF. The chain has TRBV7-9 and TRBJ2-1; D not certain. The CDR3 sequence is 12 residues long. CDR1 is SEHNR, CDR2 FQNEAQ, per germline (reference sequence). V was cut by 1 base and J by 10 bases, with 8 bases left in between. The full variable domain, its missing parts supplied by reference TRBV7-9 and TRBJ2-1, is DTGVSQNPRHKITKRGQNVTFRCDPISEHNRLYWYRQTLGQGPEFLTYFQNEAQLEKSRLLSDRFSAERPKGSFSTLEIQRTEQGDSAMYLCASSLETREQFFGPGTRLTVL.

This rearrangement joins TRBV7-9 to TRBJ2-3, with TRBD2 matching over 9 bases. This CDR3 comprises 16 residues. Germline V gene data show CDR1 as SEHNR and CDR2 as FQNEAQ (reference sequence). V lost 1 base to trimming and J lost 5 bases; unmatched junction nucleotides: 7. CDR3 protein: CASSLGAGGPQDTQYF. CDR3 nucleotides: TGTGCCAGCAGCTTAGGGGCGGGGGGGCCCCAAGATACGCAGTATTTT.

This sequence joins TRBV7-2 and TRBJ2-1; tentatively, D is TRBD1 (6 bases). V lost 3 bases and J lost 2, with 11 bases in between. The CDR3 runs to 15 residues. Germline CDR1 reads SGHTA; CDR2 reads FQGNSA. Written as DNA, the CDR3 is TGTGCCAGCAGCTTGGGGACAATCACCTACAATGAGCAGTTCTTC. Translating gives CASSLGTITYNEQFF.

The J gene is TRBJ2-3, the V gene TRBV5-6, with TRBD2 identical over 8 bases. Germline V CDR1 and CDR2: SGHDT, YYEEEE. V lost 4 bases to trimming and J lost 6 bases; unmatched junction nucleotides: 10. The CDR3 consists of 15 residues. The CDR3 loop reads CASSAGLARSDTQYF. CDR3 bases: TGTGCCAGCAGCGCTGGACTAGCTAGGTCTGATACGCAGTATTTT.

The V and J genes are TRBV5-4 and TRBJ1-2, with a possible D match to TRBD1 (6 bases). V lost 4 bases and J 3 bases, leaving 10 bases between the germline ends. Germline-derived CDR1 and CDR2 are SGHNT and YYREEE (reference sequence). The CDR3 is 13 amino acids. The CDR3 reads CASSRGGYYGYTF. The CDR3 DNA follows: TGTGCCAGCAGCCGTGGGGGCTACTATGGCTACACCTTC.

The rearrangement joins TRBV2 to TRBJ1-5; TRBD1 aligns across 9 bases. This CDR3 has 16 amino acids. J gave up 2 bases and V 4 bases, and 6 bases lay outside the gene matches. Germline V CDR1 and CDR2: SNHLY, FYNNEI. CDR3 loop: CASSGRTGVGNQPQHF. CDR3 bases: TGTGCCAGCAGTGGCCGGACAGGGGTGGGCAATCAGCCCCAGCATTTT.

This clone has only a few counts. The chain has TRBV5-6 and TRBJ1-2, with TRBD1 matching 7 bases. The CDR3 is 16 amino acids. Germline CDR1 is SGHDT and CDR2 is YYEEEE. The J segment lost 8 bases and the V segment lost 1 base, leaving 14 bases of the junction unmatched. CDR3 residues: CASSLKAAGGEGGYTF. Here the CDR3 DNA reads TGTGCCAGCAGCTTGAAGGCGGCAGGGGGAGAGGGCGGCTACACCTTC.

CDR3 in DNA: TGCAGTGCTAGTGGTCCTTCTGGCGGGGGGGAGTTCAATGAGCAGTTCTTC. Amino acids: CSASGPSGGGEFNEQFF. The chain recombines TRBV20-1 with TRBJ2-1; 9 bases match TRBD2. CDR3 size: 17 residues. Germline loops: CDR1 DFQATT, CDR2 SNEGSKA (reference sequence). V gave up 3 bases and J gave up 6 bases; unmatched junction bases: 15.

This chain uses TRBV18 with TRBJ2-1; tentative D call: TRBD2 (5 bases). Trimming stripped 4 bases from V and 6 bases from J, with 13 bases between. CDR1 is KGHSH, CDR2 LQKENI, per germline. The CDR3 consists of 14 residues. In DNA form, the CDR3 reads TGTGCCAGCTCACGTGAAGTGGGGAGCAATGAGCAGTTCTTC. This encodes CASSREVGSNEQFF.

This chain joins TRBV5-1 and TRBJ2-7; 7 positions agree with TRBD1. The length of the CDR3 is 15 residues. Germline values: CDR1 SGHRS, CDR2 YFSETQ. J was trimmed by 3 bases and V by 0 bases; bases with no gene match: 6. The CDR3 here is CASSLAETGLYEQYF. CDR3 nucleotide sequence: TGCGCCAGCAGCTTGGCTGAGACAGGGCTCTACGAGCAGTACTTC.

This chain joins TRBV4-2 and TRBJ1-5, with 7 bases identical to TRBD1. The junction had 2 bases not matched to a gene; V was cut back by 3 bases and J by 3 bases. The germline CDR1 and CDR2 sequences are LGHNA and YNFKEQ. CDR3 length: 14 residues. The CDR3 coding sequence is TGTGCCAGCAGCCAGGACAGGAACAATCAGCCCCAGCATTTT. It codes for CASSQDRNNQPQHF.

The chain is built from TRBV6-5 and TRBJ1-4; no reliable D call. The ends were cut back, 5 bases at V and 4 bases at J, with 14 bases in the middle. This CDR3 is 15 amino acids long. Per germline, CDR1 MNHEY and CDR2 SVGAGI. The CDR3 DNA follows: TGTGCCAGCAGTCTACTAGTCACCCTTAATGAAAAACTGTTTTTT. Translation gives CASSLLVTLNEKLFF.

The chain employs TRBV19 and TRBJ2-7, with D perhaps TRBD1 (5 bases). Trimming stripped 1 base from V and 7 bases from J, with 11 bases between. CDR1 is LNHDA and CDR2 is SQIVND in the germline V gene (reference sequence). The CDR3 contains 13 residues. The DNA of the CDR3 is TGTGCCAGTAGTATAGGCAGGGATGGGGAGCAGTACTTC. Translated: CASSIGRDGEQYF.

The chain joins TRBV2 to TRBJ1-1, with TRBD1 matching 8 bases. Trimming cost V 2 bases and J 10 bases; bases outside gene matches: 12. Germline V gives CDR1 SNHLY, CDR2 FYNNEI. There are 15 residues in the CDR3. CDR3: CASSESLGTGGVAFF. The CDR3 region has the DNA TGTGCCAGCAGTGAATCTTTAGGAACAGGGGGAGTAGCTTTCTTT.

This clone has a handful of counts. The rearrangement uses TRBV3-1 (or the pseudogene TRBV3-2) and TRBJ1-1; TRBD1 aligns across 7 bases. With 5 bases clipped from V and 1 base from J, the junction kept 13 bases outside the gene matches. This CDR3 spans 17 amino acids. Germline loops: CDR1 LGHDT, CDR2 YNNKEL (reference sequence). The CDR3 spells CASSSVGSTGRNTEAFF. CDR3 bases: TGTGCCAGCAGCTCCGTGGGTTCGACAGGGCGGAACACTGAAGCTTTCTTT.

The chain links TRBV5-1 to TRBJ2-2, with a possible D match to TRBD1 (6 bases). Deletions cut 0 bases from V and 6 bases from J, with 15 bases between. CDR1 SGHRS and CDR2 YFSETQ come from the germline V gene. This CDR3 is 16 amino acids long. CDR3 residues: CASSLVGGADAGELFF. The CDR3 DNA is TGCGCCAGCAGCTTGGTAGGGGGAGCGGACGCCGGGGAGCTGTTTTTT.